The clone carrying this T cell receptor (beta chain) was observed many times. Its matching antigen is unknown. The sample belongs to a study of shared clonotypes between healthy human individuals. At deep level, the assay was performed. The assay was immunoSEQ multiplex PCR, and TCRdb's table has in-frame clones only and misses some. This table holds more than 1 million clones, approximately 80% found once. Study observations and caveats: Shared clonotypes: roughly 5% naive CD4, around 3.5% naive CD8, 2.3% memory CD4, approximately 0.37% memory CD8. It was only blood that was sampled, and tissue repertoires likely differ. Large sequencing depth failed to make sorted-subset sequencing complete, rarefaction showed.

There are 16 residues in the CDR3. V gave up 2 bases and J gave up 0 bases, with 8 bases separating them. Germline V lookup: CDR1 MNHEY, CDR2 SVGAGI. The clonotype was recovered from a man aged 18 to 30 in good health. Some clones in this sample may be carry-over from other donors' samples. The chain joins TRBV6-5 to TRBJ2-6, with D maybe TRBD2 (5 bases). The specimen sequenced was memory CD4+ T cells from PBMCs. Indicated subset: CD45RA-negative fraction. CDR3 nucleotide sequence: TGTGCCAGCAGTTACGGGAGACTCTCTGGGGCCAACGTCCTGACTTTC. This encodes CASSYGRLSGANVLTF.